What follows describes a single TCR beta chain. This specimen belongs to a study of blood T cell repertoires in COVID-19. The method was immunoSEQ multiplex PCR; TCRdb's version includes in-frame clones alone and lacks a portion of them. The profile covers 110,000 to 150,000 clones, with approximately 84% appearing a single time and roughly 8.3% taken by the ten largest. The germline gives CDR1 MNHEY, CDR2 SVGAGI. This CDR3 has 14 amino acids. Trimming removed 5 bases at V and 6 bases at J, with 16 bases between. The chain recombines TRBV6-5 with TRBJ1-1, with D maybe TRBD1 (6 bases). Source material: peripheral blood. This sequence was found in a woman aged 80 or over in a cohort sampled during active or convalescent COVID-19. The CDR3 protein is CASSNNRDNAEAFF. The CDR3 nucleotides read TGTGCCAGCAGTAATAACAGGGATAACGCTGAAGCTTTCTTT.